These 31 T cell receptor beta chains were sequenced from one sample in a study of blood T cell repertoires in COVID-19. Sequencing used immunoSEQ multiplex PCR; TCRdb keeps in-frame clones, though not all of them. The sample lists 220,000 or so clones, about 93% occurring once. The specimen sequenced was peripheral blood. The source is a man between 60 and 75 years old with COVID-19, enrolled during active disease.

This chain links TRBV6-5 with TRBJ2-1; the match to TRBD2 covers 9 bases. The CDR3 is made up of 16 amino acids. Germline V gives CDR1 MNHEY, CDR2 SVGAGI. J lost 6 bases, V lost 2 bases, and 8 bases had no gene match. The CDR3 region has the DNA TGTGCCAGCAGTTACATCGCTAGCGGGAACTTCAATGAGCAGTTCTTC. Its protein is CASSYIASGNFNEQFF.

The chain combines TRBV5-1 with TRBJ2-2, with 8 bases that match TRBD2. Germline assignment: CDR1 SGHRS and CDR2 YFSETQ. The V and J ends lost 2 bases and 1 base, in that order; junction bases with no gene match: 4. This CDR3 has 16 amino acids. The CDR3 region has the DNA TGCGCCAGCAGCTTCCCGGGACTAGAGAACACCGGGGAGCTGTTTTTT. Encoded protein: CASSFPGLENTGELFF.

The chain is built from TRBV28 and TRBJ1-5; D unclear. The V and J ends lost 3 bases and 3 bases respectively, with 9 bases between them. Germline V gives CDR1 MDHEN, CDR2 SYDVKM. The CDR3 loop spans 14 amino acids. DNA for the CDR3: TGTGCCAGCAGTTTGCATCAGGCCAATCAGCCCCAGCATTTT. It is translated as CASSLHQANQPQHF.

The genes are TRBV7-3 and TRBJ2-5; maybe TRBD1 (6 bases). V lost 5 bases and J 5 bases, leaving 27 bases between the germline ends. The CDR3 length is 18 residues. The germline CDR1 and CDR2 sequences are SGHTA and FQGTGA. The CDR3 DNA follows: TGTGCCAGCAGCCGCTACGCCACCGGGACAAGGTCACAGGAGACCCAGTACTTC. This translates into CASSRYATGTRSQETQYF.

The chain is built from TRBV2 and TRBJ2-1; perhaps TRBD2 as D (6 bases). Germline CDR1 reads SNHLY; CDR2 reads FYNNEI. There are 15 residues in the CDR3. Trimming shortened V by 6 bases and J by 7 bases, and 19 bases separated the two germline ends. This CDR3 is CASSFGPSGGNEQFF. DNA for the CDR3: TGTGCCAGCAGCTTCGGGCCTTCCGGGGGAAATGAGCAGTTCTTC.

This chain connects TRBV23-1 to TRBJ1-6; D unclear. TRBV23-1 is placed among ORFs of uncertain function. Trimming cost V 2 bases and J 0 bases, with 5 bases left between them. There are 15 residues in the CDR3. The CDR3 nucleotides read TGCGCCAGCAGTCAACGAGACTCCTATAATTCACCCCTCCACTTT. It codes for CASSQRDSYNSPLHF.

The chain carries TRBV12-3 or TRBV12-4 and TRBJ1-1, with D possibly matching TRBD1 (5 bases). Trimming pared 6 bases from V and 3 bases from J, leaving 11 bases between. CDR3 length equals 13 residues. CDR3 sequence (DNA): TGTGCCAGCAGGATAGACAGCTACACTGAAGCTTTCTTT. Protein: CASRIDSYTEAFF.

The chain's CDR3 is CASSERGGSGSFTKNIQYF. The CDR3 nucleotides read TGTGCCAGCAGTGAAAGGGGAGGTAGCGGGAGTTTTACCAAAAACATTCAGTACTTC. The J gene is TRBJ2-4, the V gene TRBV6-1; 9 bases align to TRBD2. The germline CDR1 and CDR2 sequences are MNHNS and SASEGT. Trimming took 2 bases from V and 2 from J; bases not matched to a gene: 13. The CDR3 loop spans 19 amino acids.

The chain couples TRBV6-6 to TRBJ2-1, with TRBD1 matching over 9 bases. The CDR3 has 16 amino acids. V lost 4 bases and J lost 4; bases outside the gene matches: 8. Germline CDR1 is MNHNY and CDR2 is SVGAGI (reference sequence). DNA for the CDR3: TGTGCCAGCAGTTCCACGGGACAGGGAAATTACAATGAGCAGTTCTTC. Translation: CASSSTGQGNYNEQFF.

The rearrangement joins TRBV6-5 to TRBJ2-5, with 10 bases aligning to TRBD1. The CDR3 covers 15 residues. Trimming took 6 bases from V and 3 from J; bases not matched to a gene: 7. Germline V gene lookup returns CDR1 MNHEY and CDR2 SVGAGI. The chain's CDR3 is CASRLDRGLEETQYF. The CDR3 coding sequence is TGTGCCAGCAGACTCGACAGGGGGCTGGAAGAGACCCAGTACTTC.

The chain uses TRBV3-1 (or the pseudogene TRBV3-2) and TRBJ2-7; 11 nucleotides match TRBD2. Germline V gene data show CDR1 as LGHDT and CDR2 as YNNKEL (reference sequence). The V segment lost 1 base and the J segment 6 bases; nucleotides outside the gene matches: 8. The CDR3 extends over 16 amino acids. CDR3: CASSQVGTSGPLEQYF. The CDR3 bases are TGTGCCAGCAGCCAAGTGGGGACTAGCGGTCCTCTCGAGCAGTACTTC.

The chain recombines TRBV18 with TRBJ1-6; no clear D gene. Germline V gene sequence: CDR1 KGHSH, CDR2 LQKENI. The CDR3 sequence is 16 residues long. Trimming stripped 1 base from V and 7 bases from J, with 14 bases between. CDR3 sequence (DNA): TGTGCCAGCTCACCACTCGGAGGAGAAGGGAATTCACCCCTCCACTTT. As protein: CASSPLGGEGNSPLHF.

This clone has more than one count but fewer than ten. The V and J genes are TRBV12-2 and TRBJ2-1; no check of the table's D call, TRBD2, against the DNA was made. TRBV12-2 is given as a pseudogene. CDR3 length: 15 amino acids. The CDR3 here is CASRLNPHSNNEQFF. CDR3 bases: TGTGCAAGTCGCTTGAACCCTCACTCGAACAATGAGCAGTTCTTC.

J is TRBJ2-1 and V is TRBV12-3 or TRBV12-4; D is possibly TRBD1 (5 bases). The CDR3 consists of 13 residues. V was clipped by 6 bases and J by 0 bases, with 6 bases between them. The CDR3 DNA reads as TGTGCCAGCAGGACAGCCTCCTACAATGAGCAGTTCTTC. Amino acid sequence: CASRTASYNEQFF.

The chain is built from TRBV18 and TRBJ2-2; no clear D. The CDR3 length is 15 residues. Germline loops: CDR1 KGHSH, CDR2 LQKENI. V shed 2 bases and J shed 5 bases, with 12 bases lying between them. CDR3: CASSPYGLQTGELFF. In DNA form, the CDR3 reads TGTGCCAGCTCACCATATGGGCTTCAAACCGGGGAGCTGTTTTTT.

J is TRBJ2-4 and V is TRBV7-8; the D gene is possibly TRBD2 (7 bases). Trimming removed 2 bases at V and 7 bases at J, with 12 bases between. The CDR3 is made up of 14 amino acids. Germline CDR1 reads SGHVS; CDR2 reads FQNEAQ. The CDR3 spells CASSLRGGFNIQYF. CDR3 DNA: TGTGCCAGCAGCTTAAGGGGGGGGTTTAACATTCAGTACTTC. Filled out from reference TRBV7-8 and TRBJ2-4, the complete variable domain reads GAGVSQSPRYKVAKRGQDVALRCDPISGHVSLFWYQQALGQGPEFLTYFQNEAQLDKSGLPSDRFFAERPEGSVSTLKIQRTQQEDSAVYLCASSLRGGFNIQYFGAGTRLSVL.

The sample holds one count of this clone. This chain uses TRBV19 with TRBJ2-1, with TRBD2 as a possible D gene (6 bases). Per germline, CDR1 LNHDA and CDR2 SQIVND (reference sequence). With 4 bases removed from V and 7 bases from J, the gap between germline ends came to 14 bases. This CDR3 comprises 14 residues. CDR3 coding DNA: TGTGCCAGTAGTACTCATAGCGGTAAGAATGAGCAGTTCTTC. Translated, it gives CASSTHSGKNEQFF.

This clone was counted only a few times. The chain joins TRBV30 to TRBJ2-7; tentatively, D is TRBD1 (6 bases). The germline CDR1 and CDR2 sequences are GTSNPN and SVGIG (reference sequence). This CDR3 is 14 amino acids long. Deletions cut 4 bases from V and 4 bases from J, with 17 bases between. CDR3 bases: TGTGCCTGGATGTCCTGGACAAGGGGGTACGAGCAGTACTTC. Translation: CAWMSWTRGYEQYF.

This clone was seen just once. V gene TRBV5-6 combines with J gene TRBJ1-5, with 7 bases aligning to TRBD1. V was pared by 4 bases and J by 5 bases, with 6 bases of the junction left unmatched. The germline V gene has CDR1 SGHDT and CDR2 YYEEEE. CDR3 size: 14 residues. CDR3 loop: CASSVGTAYQPQHF. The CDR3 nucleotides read TGTGCCAGCAGCGTCGGGACAGCTTATCAGCCCCAGCATTTT.

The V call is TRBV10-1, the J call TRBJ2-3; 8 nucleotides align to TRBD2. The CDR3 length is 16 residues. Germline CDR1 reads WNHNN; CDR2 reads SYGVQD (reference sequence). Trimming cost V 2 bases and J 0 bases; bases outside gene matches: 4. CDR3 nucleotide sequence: TGCGCCAGCAGTGAGGCTAGCGGGTCTAGCACAGATACGCAGTATTTT. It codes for CASSEASGSSTDTQYF.

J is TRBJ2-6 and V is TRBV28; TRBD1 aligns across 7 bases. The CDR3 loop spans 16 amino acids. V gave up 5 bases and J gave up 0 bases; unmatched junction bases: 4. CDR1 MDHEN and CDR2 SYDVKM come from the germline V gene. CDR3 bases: TGTGCCAGCAGTGGGGGACAGCTCTCTGGGGCCAACGTCCTGACTTTC. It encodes CASSGGQLSGANVLTF.

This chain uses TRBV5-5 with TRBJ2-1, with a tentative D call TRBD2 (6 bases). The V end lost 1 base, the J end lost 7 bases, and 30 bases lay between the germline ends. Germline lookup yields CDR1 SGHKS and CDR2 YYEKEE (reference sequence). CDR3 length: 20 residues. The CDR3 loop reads CASSLPGWDLRGSTGNEQFF. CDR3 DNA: TGTGCCAGCAGCTTGCCAGGGTGGGACTTACGGGGCTCCACGGGGAATGAGCAGTTCTTC.

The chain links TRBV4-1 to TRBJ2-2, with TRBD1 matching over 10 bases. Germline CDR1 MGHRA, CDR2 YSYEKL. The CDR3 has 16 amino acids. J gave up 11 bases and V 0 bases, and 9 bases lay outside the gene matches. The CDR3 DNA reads TGCGCCAGCAGCCAAGATTGGGGACAGGGGACGAGAGAGCTGTTTTTT. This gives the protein CASSQDWGQGTRELFF.

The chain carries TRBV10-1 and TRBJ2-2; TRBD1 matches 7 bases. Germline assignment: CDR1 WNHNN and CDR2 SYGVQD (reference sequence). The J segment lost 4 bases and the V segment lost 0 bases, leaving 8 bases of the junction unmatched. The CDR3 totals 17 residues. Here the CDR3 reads CASSESEGGEGTGELFF. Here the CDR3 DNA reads TGCGCCAGCAGTGAGTCGGAAGGGGGCGAGGGCACCGGGGAGCTGTTTTTT.

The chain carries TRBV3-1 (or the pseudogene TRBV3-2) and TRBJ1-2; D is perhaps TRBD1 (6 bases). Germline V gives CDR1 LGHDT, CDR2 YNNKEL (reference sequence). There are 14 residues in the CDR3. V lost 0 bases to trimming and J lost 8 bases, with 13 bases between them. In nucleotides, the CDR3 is TGTGCCAGCAGCCAAGATCGCAGGGGTGGGGGCTACACCTTC. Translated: CASSQDRRGGGYTF.

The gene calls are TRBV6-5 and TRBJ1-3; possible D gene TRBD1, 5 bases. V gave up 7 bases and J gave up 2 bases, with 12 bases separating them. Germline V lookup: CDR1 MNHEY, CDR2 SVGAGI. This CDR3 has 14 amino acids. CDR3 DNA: TGTGCCAGCATGGCGGCAGGGACTGGAAACACCATATATTTT. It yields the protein CASMAAGTGNTIYF.

In DNA form, the CDR3 reads TGTGCCAGCAGCCAAGGGCGAGCGGGAGGGCCTATGTACAATGAGCAGTTCTTC. Translation: CASSQGRAGGPMYNEQFF. The V gene is TRBV3-1 (or the pseudogene TRBV3-2), the J gene TRBJ2-1; 10 nucleotides agree with TRBD2. CDR3 length equals 18 residues. Trimming took 1 base from V and 4 from J; bases not matched to a gene: 10. CDR1 and CDR2 (germline): LGHDT, YNNKEL (reference sequence).

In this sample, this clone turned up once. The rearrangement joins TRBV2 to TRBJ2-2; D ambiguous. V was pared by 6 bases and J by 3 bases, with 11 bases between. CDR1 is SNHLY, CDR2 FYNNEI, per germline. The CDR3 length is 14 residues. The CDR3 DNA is TGTGCCAGCAGCTTCAGGCAGTACACCGGGGAGCTGTTTTTT. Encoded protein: CASSFRQYTGELFF. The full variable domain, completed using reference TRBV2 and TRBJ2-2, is EPEVTQTPSHQVTQMGQEVILRCVPISNHLYFYWYRQILGQKVEFLVSFYNNEISEKSEIFDDQFSVERPDGSNFTLKIRSTKLEDSAMYFCASSFRQYTGELFFGEGSRLTVL.

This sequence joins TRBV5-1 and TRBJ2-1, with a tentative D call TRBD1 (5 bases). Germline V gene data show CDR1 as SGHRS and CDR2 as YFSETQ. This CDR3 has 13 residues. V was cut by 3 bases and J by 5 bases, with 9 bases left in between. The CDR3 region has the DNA TGCGCCAGCAGCTCTCAGGGCCACAATGAGCAGTTCTTC. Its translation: CASSSQGHNEQFF.

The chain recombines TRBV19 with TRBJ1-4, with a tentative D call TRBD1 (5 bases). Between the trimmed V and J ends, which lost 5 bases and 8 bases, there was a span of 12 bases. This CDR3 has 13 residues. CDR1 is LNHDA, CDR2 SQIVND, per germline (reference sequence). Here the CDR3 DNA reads TGTGCCAGTAGTCGCAGGGAAAGGGAAAAACTGTTTTTT. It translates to CASSRREREKLFF.

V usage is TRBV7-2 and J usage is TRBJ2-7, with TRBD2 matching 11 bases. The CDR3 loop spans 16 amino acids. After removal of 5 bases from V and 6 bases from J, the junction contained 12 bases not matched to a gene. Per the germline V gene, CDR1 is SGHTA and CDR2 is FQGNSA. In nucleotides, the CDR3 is TGTGCCAGCAGCCCCCGTGGGGTAGCGGGAGGGATCGAGCAGTACTTC. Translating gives CASSPRGVAGGIEQYF.